This is a list of T cell receptor beta chains from one sample in a study of blood T cell repertoires in COVID-19. Using immunoSEQ multiplex PCR, the repertoire was profiled, and TCRdb retains in-frame clones only, with some absent. The data show fewer than 350,000 clones, approximately 80% seen once. The sample consisted of peripheral blood. Receptors were obtained from a woman aged 60 to 75 with active or convalescent COVID-19. CDR3s include the opening cysteine and the closing phenylalanine or tryptophan.

V gene	J gene	CDR3 protein
TRBV11-3	TRBJ2-7	CASSLGQYYEQYF
TRBV5-6	TRBJ2-7	CASSWGTGATYEQYF
TRBV6-1	TRBJ1-3	CASSEARGYGNTIYF
TRBV5-4	TRBJ2-7	CASSPTSVSSSYEQYF
TRBV5-4	TRBJ2-3	CASSSRDRGRTDTQYF
TRBV11-2	TRBJ2-3	CASSSPSTDTQYF
TRBV6-6	TRBJ2-7	CASSYVVGEGYEQYF
TRBV7-3	TRBJ1-1	CASSPSVNTEAFF
TRBV19	TRBJ2-3	CASRLLAGGQADTQYF
TRBV12-3/TRBV12-4	TRBJ2-7	CASSLWGDEQYF
TRBV7-3	TRBJ2-1	CASSGAGHNEQFF
TRBV3-1/TRBV3-2	TRBJ2-3	CASSQMSGEADTQYF
TRBV5-1	TRBJ1-1	CASSRGMNTEAFF
TRBV21-1	TRBJ1-1	CASSNPLRGGNTEAFF
TRBV7-9	TRBJ2-2	CASSWGGPSNTGELFF
TRBV27	TRBJ1-2	CASSRQGTGGYGYTF
TRBV27	TRBJ1-6	CASSFPQSPLHF
TRBV6-6	TRBJ1-4	CASGASGATNEKLFF
TRBV18	TRBJ2-1	CASSPDRGYNEQFF
TRBV7-2	TRBJ2-1	CASSLTTGSRDEQFF
TRBV6-1	TRBJ2-3	CASRIQEGPDTQYF
TRBV19	TRBJ2-7	CASSIYQGGSYEQYF
TRBV28	TRBJ2-7	CASSLRGQGAVYEQYF
TRBV11-2	TRBJ1-3	CASSLNRGAASGNTIYF
TRBV2	TRBJ2-3	CASRTSTSTDTQYF
TRBV9	TRBJ2-5	CASSVSAGEGETQYF
TRBV6-5	TRBJ1-1	CASATGRMNTEAFF
TRBV19	TRBJ1-6	CASRPGDRGGPLHF
TRBV6-2/TRBV6-3	TRBJ2-2	CASSSPSNTGELFF